The clone carrying this TCR beta chain has only a few counts. Its matching antigen is unknown. CDR1 is SGHRS, CDR2 YFSETQ, per germline. The length of the CDR3 is 14 residues. Trimming removed 4 bases at V and 1 base at J, with 8 bases between. The data were obtained in a study of cytomegalovirus exposure and HLA in healthy donors. Study background: Under 90% of 300 to 450 genotyped donors fell in the Caucasian-associated ancestry cluster. Regarding the study as a whole: It was about 150 TCR beta chains that were listed as cytomegalovirus-associated. Immune exposure information comprised only CMV serostatus.

60 Vbeta and 13 Jbeta primers were used in PCR. Method: immunoSEQ multiplex PCR; TCRdb's copy keeps in-frame clones and lacks some. The sample has some 240,000 clones; around 73% are singletons. This sequence joins TRBV5-1 and TRBJ1-4; D may be TRBD1 (6 bases). Sequenced input: PBMCs. The sequence derives from a male donor in good health and CMV-seronegative. Here the CDR3 DNA reads TGCGCCAGCAGCAAGGGGGAAACTAATGAAAAACTGTTTTTT. It specifies CASSKGETNEKLFF.